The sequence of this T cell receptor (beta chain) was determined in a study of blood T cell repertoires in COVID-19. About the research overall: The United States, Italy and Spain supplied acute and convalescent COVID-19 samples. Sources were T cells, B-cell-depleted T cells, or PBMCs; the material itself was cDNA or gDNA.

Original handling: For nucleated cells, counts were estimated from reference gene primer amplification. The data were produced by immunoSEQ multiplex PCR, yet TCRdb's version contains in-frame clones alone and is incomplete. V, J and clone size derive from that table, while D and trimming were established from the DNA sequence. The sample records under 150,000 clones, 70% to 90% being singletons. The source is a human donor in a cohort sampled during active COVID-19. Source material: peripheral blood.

This CDR3 is CASSPTITYGYTF. The CDR3 region has the DNA TGCGCCAGCAGTCCGACTATTACCTATGGCTACACCTTC. The J gene is TRBJ1-2, the V gene TRBV5-1; D gene uncertain. The germline V gene has CDR1 SGHRS and CDR2 YFSETQ. There are 13 residues in the CDR3. Trimming removed 5 bases from V and 4 bases from J, with 12 bases in between.